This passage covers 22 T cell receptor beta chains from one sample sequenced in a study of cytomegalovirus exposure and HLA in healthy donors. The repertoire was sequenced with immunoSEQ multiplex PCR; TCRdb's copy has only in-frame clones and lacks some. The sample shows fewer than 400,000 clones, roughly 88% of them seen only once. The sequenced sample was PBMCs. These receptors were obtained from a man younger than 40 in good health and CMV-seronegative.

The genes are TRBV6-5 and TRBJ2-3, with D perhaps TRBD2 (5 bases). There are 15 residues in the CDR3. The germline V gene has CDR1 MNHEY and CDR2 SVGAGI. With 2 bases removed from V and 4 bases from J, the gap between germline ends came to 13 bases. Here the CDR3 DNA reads TGTGCCAGCAGTTACGGGCCTCCCGGGGCAGATACGCAGTATTTT. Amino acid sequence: CASSYGPPGADTQYF.

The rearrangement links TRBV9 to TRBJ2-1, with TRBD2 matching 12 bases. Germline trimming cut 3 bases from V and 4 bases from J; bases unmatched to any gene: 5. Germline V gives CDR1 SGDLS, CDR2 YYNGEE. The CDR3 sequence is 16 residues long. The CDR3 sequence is CASSARTSGGYNEQFF. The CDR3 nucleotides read TGTGCCAGCAGCGCGAGAACTAGCGGGGGGTACAATGAGCAGTTCTTC.

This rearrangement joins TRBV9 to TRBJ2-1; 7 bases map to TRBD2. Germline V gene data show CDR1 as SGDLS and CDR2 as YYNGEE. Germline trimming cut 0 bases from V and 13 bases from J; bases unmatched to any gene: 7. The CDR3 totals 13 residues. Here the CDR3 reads CASSVVGGTGQFF. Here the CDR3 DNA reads TGTGCCAGCAGCGTAGTCGGGGGGACGGGTCAGTTCTTC.

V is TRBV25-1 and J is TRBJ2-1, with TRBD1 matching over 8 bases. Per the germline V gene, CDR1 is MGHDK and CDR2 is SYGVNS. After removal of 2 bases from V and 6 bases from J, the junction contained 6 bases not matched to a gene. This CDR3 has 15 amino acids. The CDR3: CASSEDRGLGNEQFF. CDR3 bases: TGTGCCAGCAGTGAAGACAGGGGTTTGGGCAATGAGCAGTTCTTC.

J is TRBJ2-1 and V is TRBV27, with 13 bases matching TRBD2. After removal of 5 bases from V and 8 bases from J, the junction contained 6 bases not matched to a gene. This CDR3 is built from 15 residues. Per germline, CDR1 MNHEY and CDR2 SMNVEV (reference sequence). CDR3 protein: CASSPGLAGNDEQFF. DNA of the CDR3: TGTGCCAGCAGTCCGGGACTAGCGGGGAACGATGAGCAGTTCTTC.

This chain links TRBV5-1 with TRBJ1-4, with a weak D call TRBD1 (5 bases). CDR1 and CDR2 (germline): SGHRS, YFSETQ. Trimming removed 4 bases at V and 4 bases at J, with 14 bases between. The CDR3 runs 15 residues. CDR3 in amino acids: CASSGYGGNNEKLFF. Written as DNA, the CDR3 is TGCGCCAGCAGCGGATACGGGGGGAATAATGAAAAACTGTTTTTT.

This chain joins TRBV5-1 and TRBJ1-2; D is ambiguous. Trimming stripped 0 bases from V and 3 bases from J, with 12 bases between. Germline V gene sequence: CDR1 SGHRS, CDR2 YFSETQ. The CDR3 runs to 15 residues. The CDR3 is CASSLDVGGYYGYTF. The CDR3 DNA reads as TGCGCCAGCAGCTTGGACGTGGGAGGCTACTATGGCTACACCTTC.

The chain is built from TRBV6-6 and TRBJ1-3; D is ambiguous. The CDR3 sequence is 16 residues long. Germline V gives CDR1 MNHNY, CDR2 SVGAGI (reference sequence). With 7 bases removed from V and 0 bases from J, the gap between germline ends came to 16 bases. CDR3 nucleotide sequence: TGTGCCAGCACCCTATTTCCCGTGAGCTCTGGAAACACCATATATTTT. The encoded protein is CASTLFPVSSGNTIYF.

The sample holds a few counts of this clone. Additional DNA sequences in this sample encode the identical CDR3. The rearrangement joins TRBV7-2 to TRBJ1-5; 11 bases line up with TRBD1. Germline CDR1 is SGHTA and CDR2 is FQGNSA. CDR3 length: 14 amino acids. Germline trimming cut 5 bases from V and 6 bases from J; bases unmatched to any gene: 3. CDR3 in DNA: TGTGCCAGCAGCCCGGGACAGGGGGGTCAGCCCCAGCATTTT. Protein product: CASSPGQGGQPQHF.

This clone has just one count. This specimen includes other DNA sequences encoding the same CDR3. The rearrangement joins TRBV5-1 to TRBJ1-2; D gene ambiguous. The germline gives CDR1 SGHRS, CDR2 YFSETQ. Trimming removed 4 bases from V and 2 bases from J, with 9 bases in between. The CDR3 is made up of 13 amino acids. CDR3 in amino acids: CASSLDGNYGYTF. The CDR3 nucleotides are TGCGCCAGCAGCCTGGACGGGAACTATGGCTACACCTTC.

CDR3 loop: CASRVRGVYQETQYF. DNA of the CDR3: TGTGCCAGTAGAGTGCGGGGGGTGTACCAAGAGACCCAGTACTTC. The gene calls are TRBV19 and TRBJ2-5; TRBD2 matches 8 bases. V gave up 6 bases and J gave up 0 bases; unmatched junction bases: 6. CDR3 length: 15 amino acids. CDR1 and CDR2 (germline): LNHDA, SQIVND (reference sequence).

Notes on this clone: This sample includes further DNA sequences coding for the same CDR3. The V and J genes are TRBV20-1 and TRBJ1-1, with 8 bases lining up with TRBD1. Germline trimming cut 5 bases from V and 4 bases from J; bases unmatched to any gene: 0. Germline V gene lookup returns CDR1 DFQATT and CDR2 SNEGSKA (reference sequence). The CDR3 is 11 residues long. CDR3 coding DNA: TGCAGTGCTGGGACAGGCACTGAAGCTTTCTTT. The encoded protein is CSAGTGTEAFF.

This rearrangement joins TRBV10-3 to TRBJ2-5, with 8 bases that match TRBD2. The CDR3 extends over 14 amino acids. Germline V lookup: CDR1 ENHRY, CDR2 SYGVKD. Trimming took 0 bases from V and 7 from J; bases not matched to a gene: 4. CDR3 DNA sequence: TGTGCCATCAGTGAGTCGGACAGCGGGGGGACCCAGTACTTC. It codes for CAISESDSGGTQYF.

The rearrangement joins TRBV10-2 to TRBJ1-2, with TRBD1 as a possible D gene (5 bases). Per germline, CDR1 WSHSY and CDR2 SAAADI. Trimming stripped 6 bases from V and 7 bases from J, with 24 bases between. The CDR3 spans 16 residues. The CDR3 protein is CASRKGGVDGGRGYTF. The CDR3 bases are TGCGCCAGCAGAAAGGGTGGGGTCGACGGGGGTCGTGGCTACACCTTC.

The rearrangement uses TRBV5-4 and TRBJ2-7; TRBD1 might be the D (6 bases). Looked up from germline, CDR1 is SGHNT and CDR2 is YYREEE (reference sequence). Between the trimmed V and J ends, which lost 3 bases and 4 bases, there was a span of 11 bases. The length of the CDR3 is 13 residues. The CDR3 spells CASSSPDRYEQYF. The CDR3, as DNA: TGTGCCAGCAGCTCACCGGACAGATACGAGCAGTACTTC.

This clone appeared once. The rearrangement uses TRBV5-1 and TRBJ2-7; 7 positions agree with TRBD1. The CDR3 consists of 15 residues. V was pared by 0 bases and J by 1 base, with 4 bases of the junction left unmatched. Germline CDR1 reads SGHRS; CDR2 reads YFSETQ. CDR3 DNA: TGCGCCAGCAGCTTGGGGGGGACAGCATCCTACGAGCAGTACTTC. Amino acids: CASSLGGTASYEQYF.

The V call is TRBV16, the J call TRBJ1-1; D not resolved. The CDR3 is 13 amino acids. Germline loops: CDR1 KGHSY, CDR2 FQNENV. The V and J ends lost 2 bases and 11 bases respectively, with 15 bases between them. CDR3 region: CASSQIGAGGAFF. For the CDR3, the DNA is TGTGCCAGCAGCCAAATTGGAGCGGGAGGGGCTTTCTTT.

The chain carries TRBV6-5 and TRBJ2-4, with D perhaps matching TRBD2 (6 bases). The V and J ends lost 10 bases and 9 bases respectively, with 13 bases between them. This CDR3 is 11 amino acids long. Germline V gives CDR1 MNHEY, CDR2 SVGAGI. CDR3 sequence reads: CAILASSIQYF. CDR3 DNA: TGTGCCATACTAGCTTCTAGCATTCAGTACTTC.

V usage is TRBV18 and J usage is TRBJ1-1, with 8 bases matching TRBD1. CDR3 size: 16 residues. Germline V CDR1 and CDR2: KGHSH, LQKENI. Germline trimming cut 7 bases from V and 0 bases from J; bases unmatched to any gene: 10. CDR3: CASLGTGQGLNTEAFF. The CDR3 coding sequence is TGTGCCAGCTTAGGGACAGGCCAAGGTTTGAACACTGAAGCTTTCTTT.

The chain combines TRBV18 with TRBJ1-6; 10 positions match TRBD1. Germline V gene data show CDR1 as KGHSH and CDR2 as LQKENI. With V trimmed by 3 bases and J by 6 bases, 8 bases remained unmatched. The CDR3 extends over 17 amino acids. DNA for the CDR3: TGTGCCAGCTCACCCTCCGGGACAGGGGCATCTAATTCACCCCTCCACTTT. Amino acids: CASSPSGTGASNSPLHF.

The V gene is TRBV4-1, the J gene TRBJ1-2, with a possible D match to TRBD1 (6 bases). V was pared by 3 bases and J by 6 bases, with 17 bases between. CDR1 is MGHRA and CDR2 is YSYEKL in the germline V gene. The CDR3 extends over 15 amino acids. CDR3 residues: CASSQSTQGFDGYTF. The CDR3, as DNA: TGCGCCAGCAGCCAGTCAACCCAGGGGTTCGATGGCTACACCTTC.

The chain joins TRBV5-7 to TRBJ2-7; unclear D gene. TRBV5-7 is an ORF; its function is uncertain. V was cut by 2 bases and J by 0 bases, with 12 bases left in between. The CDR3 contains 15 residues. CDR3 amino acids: CASSFFGAPSYEQYF. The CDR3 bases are TGTGCCAGCAGCTTTTTTGGAGCCCCCTCCTACGAGCAGTACTTC.